A selection of T cell receptor beta chains follows, all from one sample in a study of cytomegalovirus exposure and HLA in healthy donors. The method was immunoSEQ multiplex PCR; TCRdb's version includes in-frame clones alone and lacks a portion of them. The data contain roughly 130,000 clones, 88% of them singletons. Material: PBMCs. Receptors were obtained from a man aged 25 to 40 in good health and CMV-seronegative. The conserved cysteine and the conserved F or W are not part of the CDR3 here.

v_call: TRBV30
cdr3_aa: AWSVWGQGNYEQY

v_call: TRBV5-1
cdr3_aa: ASSLAQNTEAF

v_call: TRBV9
cdr3_aa: ASSVGQGLAGGPGYEQY

v_call: TRBV25-1
cdr3_aa: ASSETSGPFKGEQF

v_call: TRBV6-1
cdr3_aa: ASQGGSSYEQY

v_call: TRBV19
cdr3_aa: ASIQMFRTEAF

v_call: TRBV5-5
cdr3_aa: ASSLGLDTQY

v_call: TRBV11-3
cdr3_aa: ASSPNGGDGIQY

v_call: TRBV2
cdr3_aa: ASSVGGGNQPQH

v_call: TRBV9
cdr3_aa: ASSGTRGRNTEAF

v_call: TRBV23-1
cdr3_aa: ASSPCRGGQGATNEKLF

v_call: TRBV15
cdr3_aa: ATSSGGTLNYGYT

v_call: TRBV18
cdr3_aa: ASSGGSWYEQY

v_call: TRBV19
cdr3_aa: ASSNGIGGSNQPQH

v_call: TRBV11-2
cdr3_aa: ASKRAGATSGELF

v_call: TRBV11-2
cdr3_aa: ASSLGGLATNEKLF

v_call: TRBV5-4
cdr3_aa: ASSSTGSWYNEQF

v_call: TRBV7-2
cdr3_aa: ASSRTSGRRVNEQF

v_call: TRBV7-9
cdr3_aa: ASSPGQLYEQY

v_call: TRBV7-2
cdr3_aa: ASSSWDRWNTEAF

v_call: TRBV27
cdr3_aa: ASLSPLGLGPAPQY

v_call: TRBV19
cdr3_aa: ASSATSSGTGELF

v_call: TRBV29-1
cdr3_aa: SAGQGSYEQY

v_call: TRBV7-2
cdr3_aa: ASSLVGAVNQPQH

v_call: TRBV7-9
cdr3_aa: ASSGRTGRYGYT

v_call: TRBV21-1
cdr3_aa: ASSKAEVEQF

v_call: TRBV27
cdr3_aa: ASSLSYGGLAKNIQY

v_call: TRBV5-1
cdr3_aa: ASRLGTSGINRGSYNEQF

v_call: TRBV7-7
cdr3_aa: ASSPGTSKNEQF

v_call: TRBV6-5
cdr3_aa: ASSYGGSVTGELF

v_call: TRBV30
cdr3_aa: AWNPGTGRNQPQH

v_call: TRBV11-2
cdr3_aa: ASSALQGAGEQY

v_call: TRBV7-9
cdr3_aa: ASSPIQQGAVETQY

v_call: TRBV6-1
cdr3_aa: ASSQISQETQY

v_call: TRBV30
cdr3_aa: AWTSGNEQF

v_call: TRBV28
cdr3_aa: ASSLYLGGTYEQY

v_call: TRBV5-4
cdr3_aa: ASSLDPSSYEQY

v_call: TRBV6-5
cdr3_aa: ASSYGGFYEQY

v_call: TRBV6-1
cdr3_aa: ASSLASSGANVLT

v_call: TRBV19
cdr3_aa: ASNSPDNSPLH

v_call: TRBV5-1
cdr3_aa: ASSLLGQGGTDTQY

v_call: TRBV2
cdr3_aa: ASERGETQY

v_call: TRBV6-6
cdr3_aa: ASSYSTGVTEAF

v_call: TRBV6-5
cdr3_aa: ASGTGVNQPQH

v_call: TRBV4-1
cdr3_aa: ASSQEGTVTYGYT

v_call: TRBV11-2
cdr3_aa: ASSSTLAAAPPYEQY

v_call: TRBV12-5
cdr3_aa: ASVPTESSYNEQF

v_call: TRBV5-5
cdr3_aa: ASSPWGGGKADTQY

v_call: TRBV10-3
cdr3_aa: AISELEAGGGEQY

v_call: TRBV6-6
cdr3_aa: ASSYEGRGYTEAF

v_call: TRBV19
cdr3_aa: ASTKGGGQAYEQY

v_call: TRBV27
cdr3_aa: ASSGQSYGYT

v_call: TRBV15
cdr3_aa: ATSRGSQGGGNQPQH

v_call: TRBV7-9
cdr3_aa: ASSLDGEREKLF